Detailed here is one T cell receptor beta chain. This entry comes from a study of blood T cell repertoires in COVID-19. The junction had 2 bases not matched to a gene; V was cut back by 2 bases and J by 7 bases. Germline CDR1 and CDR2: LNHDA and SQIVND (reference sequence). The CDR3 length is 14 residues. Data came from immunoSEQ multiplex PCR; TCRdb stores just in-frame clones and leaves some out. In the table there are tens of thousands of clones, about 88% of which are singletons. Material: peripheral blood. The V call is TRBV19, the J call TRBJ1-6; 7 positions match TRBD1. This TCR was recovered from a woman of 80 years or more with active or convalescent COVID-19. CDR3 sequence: CASSIQGGNSPLHF. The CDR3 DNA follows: TGTGCCAGTAGTATACAGGGGGGAAATTCACCCCTCCACTTT.